The entry that follows covers one TCR beta chain sequence. It lacks a known antigen. No clone much larger than this one lies a single base away; base qualities are absent. This sample was included in a study of T cells in Graves' hyperthyroidism and ophthalmopathy (dated by TCRdb to between 2018 and 2020). Describing the broader study: Peripheral blood samples were taken at the time of initial diagnosis, prior to any treatment. A discovery cohort of 95 to 100 patients, roughly 45 with Graves' ophthalmopathy and approximately 57 with stable Graves' hyperthyroidism, was used to find distinguishing TCR V-J signatures. Whether ophthalmopathy could be predicted prospectively was tested in an independent validation cohort made up of about 18 hyperthyroidism patients plus 17 patients who later progressed to ophthalmopathy. For training and testing, the 100 or so patients in the discovery cohort were randomly divided in a 7:3 ratio. In more than 5 Graves' hyperthyroidism patients, the study also compared T-cell repertoires from thyroid tissue with T-cell repertoires from blood. Once sampling was done, hyperthyroidism patients were given methimazole at a starting dose of 30 mg daily, whereas ophthalmopathy patients were given high-dose intravenous methylprednisolone. TCR Vbeta CDR3 sequencing of approximately 140 peripheral blood samples (43 ophthalmopathy, approximately 80 hyperthyroidism and some 17 progressor patients) is reported in the paper.

From the cysteine up to the phenylalanine, the CDR3 has a length of 12 residues. The kept DNA is CDR3 alone, 36 bases in frame from the first base. CDR1 and CDR2 are read off the germline V gene (reference sequence) as GTSNPN and SVGIG. The V end loses 3 bases and the J end loses 3 bases, and a stretch of 5 bases separates them. The TCR beta CDR3 regions were amplified from the RNA transcripts. A first-round RT-PCR of the TCR CDR3 used the HTBI primer set with the Qiagen OneStep RT-PCR kit. The libraries were constructed in a second round of multiplex PCR and then size-selected and purified. Sequencing of the libraries was done on an Illumina HiSeq2000 using paired-end 100 bp reads. In the original analysis: SOAPnuke was used to process the raw data, removing reads that contained adapters or uncalled bases, had a mean Phred below 15, or lacked an exact match to the constant primer or identifier. COPE v1.2.5 was used to merge high-quality paired reads, and clonotypes were defined as unique nucleotide sequences. MiTCR v1.1 was used to align clonotypes to the IMGT TRBV, TRBD and TRBJ reference segments. The analysis included only V-J combinations with a frequency above 0.0001, which together covered around 99% of the repertoires. A TCS score was defined as the ratio of F50 (clonal expansion) to E x V (chaos), with BLOSUM62-based TCRdist applied between CDR3 peptides within each V-J. Welch's t-statistics and random forest reduced 500 to 550 V-J features to about 13, which were used in a naive Bayes classifier (R e1071). Thyroid-blood repertoire similarity was quantified with the Morisita-Horn index. Using fastp trimming at Q25 and MiXCR clonotype assembly, TCRdb reanalyzed the public sequencing data and kept in-frame beta chains. CDR3 protein sequences are deduplicated, and each keeps its most common genes and DNA. TCRdb, not the authors, supplied the V and J calls. Within this sample are hundreds of thousands of distinct CDR3 sequences, with approximately 15% of them counted one time only. The ten largest account for around 4.5% of the sample.

Results the study describes overall, beyond this receptor: During validation, the model predicted progression to ophthalmopathy a median of about 5.9 months ahead of onset, with roughly 65% sensitivity and 72.22% specificity. Ophthalmopathy was separated from stable hyperthyroidism by a 13 V-J signature model, with 87.88% sensitivity and approximately 84% specificity obtained in cross-validation and 80%/75% obtained in testing. Sample size was not statistically predetermined, and blinding of investigators to group allocation was not performed. Most expanded thyroid clonotypes (frequency above 0.001) were also found in blood, which suggests that blood repertoires may mirror thyroid immune responses.

Ophthalmopathy patients had moderately to severely active disease, Clinical Activity Score of at least 3, NOSPECS grade of at least 4, and duration under 3 months. The study excluded patients with uncontrolled infections, other autoimmune diseases, pregnancy or lactation. Diagnoses relied on clinical symptoms, serum thyroxine and TRAb, thyroid ultrasound and orbital computed tomography. PBMCs were separated from roughly 10 ml of fresh peripheral blood using Ficoll-Paque density gradient centrifugation. Total RNA was extracted using Trizol reagent, and RNA quality was assessed on an Agilent 2100 Bioanalyzer.

This receptor was identified in a woman aged 40 to 50 with Graves' ophthalmopathy. Recombination connected TRBV30 to TRBJ2-2, with an unclear D gene assignment. What was sequenced was blood. In nucleotides, the sequence is TGTGCCTGGAGGAATGACACCGGGGAGCTGTTTTTT. It translates as CAWRNDTGELFF.